The present entry profiles one T cell receptor beta chain with its context. The antigen is not known. Germline V gives CDR1 MNHNS, CDR2 SASEGT. This CDR3 region has 12 residues. V shed 6 bases and J shed 6 bases, with 11 bases lying between them. Deep level was the assay's run setting. Assay used: immunoSEQ multiplex PCR; TCRdb lists only in-frame clones, some missing. The sample shows more than 550,000 clones, less than 95% of them seen only once. The sample is drawn from a study of shared clonotypes between healthy human individuals. Study-wide results and limits: Sampling was confined to blood; repertoires within tissues likely differ. How much donors shared clonotypes was expected to be affected by sequencing depth.

This chain connects TRBV6-1 to TRBJ1-1, with D perhaps matching TRBD1 (6 bases). The sequenced sample was memory CD8+ T cells from PBMCs. The subset here: CD45RO+ cells pooled with CCR7-negative TemRA cells. The TCR was taken from a man aged 18-30 years in good health. Some clones in this sample may be carry-over from other donors' samples. The CDR3 DNA sequence: TGTGCCAGCAGGGAACAGGGCCCTGAAGCTTTCTTT. Translation gives CASREQGPEAFF.